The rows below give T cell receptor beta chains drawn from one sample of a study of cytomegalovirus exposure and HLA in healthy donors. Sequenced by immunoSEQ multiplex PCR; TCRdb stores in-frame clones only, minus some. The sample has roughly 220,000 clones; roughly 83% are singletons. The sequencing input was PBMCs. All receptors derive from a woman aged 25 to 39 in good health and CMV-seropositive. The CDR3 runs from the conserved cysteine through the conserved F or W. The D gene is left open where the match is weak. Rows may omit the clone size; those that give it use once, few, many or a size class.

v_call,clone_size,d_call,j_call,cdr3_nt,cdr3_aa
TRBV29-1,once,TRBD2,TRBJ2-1,TGCAGCGTTATAGCTAGCGGCAATGAGCAGTTCTTC,CSVIASGNEQFF
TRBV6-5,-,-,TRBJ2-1,TGTGCCAGCAGTTTAGGCAATAATGAGCAGTTCTTC,CASSLGNNEQFF
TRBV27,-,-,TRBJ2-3,TGTGCCAGCAGTACAACAGGGAGTTGGCAGTATTTT,CASSTTGSWQYF
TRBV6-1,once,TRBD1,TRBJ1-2,TGTGCCAGCAGTTTGAAGGGGGCGAGGGGCTACACCTTC,CASSLKGARGYTF
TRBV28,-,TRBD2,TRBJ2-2,TGTGCCAGCAGTTGGGCGGGAGGGCCCACCGGGGAGCTGTTTTTT,CASSWAGGPTGELFF
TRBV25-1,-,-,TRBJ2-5,TGTGCCAGCAGTGAATATGGTGTAGCAGAAGAGACCCAGTACTTC,CASSEYGVAEETQYF
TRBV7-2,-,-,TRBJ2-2,TGTGCCAGCAGCTTAGATGGCACAGCCAACACCGGGGAGCTGTTTTTT,CASSLDGTANTGELFF
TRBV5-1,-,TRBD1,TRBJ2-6,TGCGCCAGCAGCTTGGCCCAGGGGGTCAACGTCCTGACTTTC,CASSLAQGVNVLTF
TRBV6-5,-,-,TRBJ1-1,TGTGCCAGCAGTTACTTCGCAGGCCGCAATGAAGCTTTCTTT,CASSYFAGRNEAFF
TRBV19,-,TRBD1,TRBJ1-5,TGTGCCAGTAGTATGCAACAGGGGCATCAGCCCCAGCATTTT,CASSMQQGHQPQHF